This is a list of T cell receptor beta chains from one sample in a study of response to subunit inactivated influenza vaccine. MiXCR was run by TCRdb on the RT-PCR reads, yielding one entry per CDR3 protein. In the table there are roughly 540,000 distinct CDR3 sequences, under 25% of which are singletons. The sample also formed part of further work on T cells expressing NK-cell markers.

Sequenced material: CD4+ T cells sorted from PBMCs, taken 11 to 12 days after vaccination. The receptors were sampled from a man aged 50 to 60 who received an inactivated influenza vaccine. Both conserved end residues are part of each CDR3.

V gene: TRBV6-1; CDR3 protein: CASSPRAVGGETQYF
V gene: TRBV20-1; CDR3 protein: CSATEGARETQYF
V gene: TRBV5-1; CDR3 protein: CASSLSPGRDYGYTF
V gene: TRBV7-2; CDR3 protein: CASSSRTSGADTQYF
V gene: TRBV3-1; CDR3 protein: CASSPTGSDSPLHF
V gene: TRBV12-3/TRBV12-4; CDR3 protein: CASSFWTGGEETQYF
V gene: TRBV15; CDR3 protein: CATSREGGLAGRTQYF
V gene: TRBV25-1; CDR3 protein: CASSEWTRGDTQYF
V gene: TRBV21-1; CDR3 protein: CASSKARRGASMNTEAFF
V gene: TRBV6-1; CDR3 protein: CASSEVRVDTQYF
V gene: TRBV28; CDR3 protein: CASSFYRGTEQYF
V gene: TRBV7-8; CDR3 protein: CASSLVRVPGSAKNIQYF
V gene: TRBV20-1; CDR3 protein: CCARLVGYGVTDTQYF
V gene: TRBV7-7; CDR3 protein: CASSTGLAGDSYEQFF
V gene: TRBV5-5; CDR3 protein: CASSLVSRGINTGELFF
V gene: TRBV20-1; CDR3 protein: CSARTGFYNEQFF
V gene: TRBV10-2; CDR3 protein: CASSPGQPMTQYF
V gene: TRBV7-9; CDR3 protein: CASSANRDSYGYTF